This T cell receptor (beta chain) originates from a study of graft-versus-host responses after intestinal transplantation. Whole-study context: Recipients received multivisceral, liver-intestinal, or isolated intestinal transplants. Whole-study findings and limits: Analysis identified GvH clones in recipient marrow, with some appearing first in ileum or blood.

This clone has only a few counts. V lost 5 bases, J lost 4 bases, and 17 bases stayed unmatched. CDR3 length: 20 residues. CDR1 is MNHEY and CDR2 is SMNVEV in the germline V gene (reference sequence). The researchers put some 200,000 CFSE-labeled responder cells into plates with some 200,000 irradiated, violet-dye-labeled stimulator cells. CD4 and CD8 responders that proliferated in the reaction were FACS-sorted. Using immunoSEQ multiplex PCR, the repertoire was profiled, and TCRdb retains in-frame clones only, with some absent. The table shows some 5,600 clones, with around 25% occurring only once. This receptor was obtained from a human patient who was an organ donor for intestinal transplantation. The chain couples TRBV27 to TRBJ2-7; 16 positions match TRBD2. This specimen was alloreactive CD4+ T cells from a mixed lymphocyte reaction culture, taken before transplantation. As for subset: CFSE-low proliferating T cells sorted from roughly six-day pre-transplant mixed lymphocyte reaction (GvH or HvG direction). Here the CDR3 reads CASSPKLAPGLAGGAYEQYF. In DNA form, the CDR3 reads TGTGCCAGCAGTCCTAAATTAGCTCCGGGACTAGCGGGAGGGGCTTACGAGCAGTACTTC.